This T cell receptor beta chain was found in a study of T-cell reconstitution after alpha-beta-depleted transplantation in children. A TCRbeta library incorporating unique molecular identifiers was prepared. Using its own MiXCR run on the PCR reads, TCRdb lists one record per CDR3 protein. Of about 400,000 distinct CDR3 sequences in the sample, roughly 20% are singletons; the top ten hold around 4%. In germline, CDR1 is LGHNA, CDR2 YNFKEQ. Germline trimming cut 4 bases from V and 5 bases from J; bases unmatched to any gene: 7. This CDR3 contains 15 residues. This clonotype has only a few counts. This specimen was PBMCs from the stem cell graft donor, taken from the stem cell graft. J is TRBJ2-4 and V is TRBV4-2; 8 nucleotides line up with TRBD2. The receptor comes from a human donor who donated a stem cell graft to a child with acute myeloid leukemia. CDR3 residues: CASSRERERENIQYF. In DNA, the CDR3 is TGTGCCAGCAGCCGGGAGCGGGAGCGGGAAAACATTCAGTACTTC.